Following are 13 T cell receptor beta chains from one sample sequenced in a study of cytomegalovirus exposure and HLA in healthy donors. It was with 60 Vbeta and 13 Jbeta primers that the PCR ran. Profiled with immunoSEQ multiplex PCR; TCRdb holds only in-frame clones, not every one. The data show 150,000 to 200,000 clones, with around 79% seen just once and 1.5% to 2% held by the top ten. Sequenced sample: PBMCs. The receptors shown here come from a woman in her forties or fifties in good health and CMV-seronegative.

Comment on this clone: A far larger clone is just one base off, so this is likely a read error. Other DNA sequences in the same sample also yield this CDR3. The chain joins TRBV5-1 to TRBJ2-4; perhaps TRBD1 as D (6 bases). V was clipped by 4 bases and J by 0 bases, with 23 bases between them. The V gene's germline CDR1 is SGHRS and CDR2 YFSETQ. This CDR3 comprises 19 residues. CDR3 bases: TGCGCCAGCAGCCCCGAGACTAACACAGGGAAACTAGCCAAAAACATTCAGTACTTC. As protein: CASSPETNTGKLAKNIQYF.

The chain combines TRBV7-2 with TRBJ2-5, with 14 bases aligning to TRBD2. Trimming cost V 5 bases and J 7 bases; bases outside gene matches: 3. CDR3 length: 14 amino acids. Germline assignment: CDR1 SGHTA and CDR2 FQGNSA. In DNA, the CDR3 is TGTGCCAGCAGCACTGGACTAGCGGGGGGGACCCAGTACTTC. Its protein product is CASSTGLAGGTQYF.

This clone came up many times. The chain links TRBV7-8 to TRBJ1-1, with D possibly TRBD1 on 5 matching bases. Trimming removed 5 bases from V and 0 bases from J, with 13 bases in between. Germline values: CDR1 SGHVS, CDR2 FQNEAQ. This CDR3 is built from 15 residues. The DNA of the CDR3 is TGTGCCAGCAGCAACGGTGGACACCTGAACACTGAAGCTTTCTTT. This codes for CASSNGGHLNTEAFF.

The chain recombines TRBV5-4 with TRBJ1-2; possibly TRBD1 for D (6 bases). The CDR3 covers 13 residues. CDR1 and CDR2 from the germline V gene are SGHNT and YYREEE (reference sequence). With 5 bases removed from V and 6 bases from J, the gap between germline ends came to 14 bases. CDR3 sequence reads: CASRFRGADGYTF. Written as DNA, the CDR3 is TGTGCCAGCAGATTCAGGGGCGCGGATGGCTACACCTTC. Looking up the rest from reference TRBV5-4 and TRBJ1-2 gives the full variable domain: ETGVTQSPTHLIKTRGQQVTLRCSSQSGHNTVSWYQQALGQGPQFIFQYYREEENGRGNFPPRFSGLQFPNYSSELNVNALELDDSALYLCASRFRGADGYTFGSGTRLTVV.

V is TRBV19 and J is TRBJ2-1; 13 nucleotides match TRBD2. Germline V CDR1 and CDR2: LNHDA, SQIVND (reference sequence). The CDR3 consists of 16 residues. With V trimmed by 6 bases and J by 5 bases, 7 bases remained unmatched. The CDR3 here is CASRRGGLAGNNEQFF. CDR3 in DNA: TGTGCCAGTAGGCGGGGGGGACTAGCGGGAAACAATGAGCAGTTCTTC.

This chain connects TRBV7-9 to TRBJ1-3, with 7 bases identical to TRBD1. Germline V CDR1 and CDR2: SEHNR, FQNEAQ (reference sequence). With V trimmed by 1 base and J by 11 bases, 8 bases remained unmatched. There are 14 residues in the CDR3. The CDR3 sequence is CASSLEGQQDPIYF. CDR3 in DNA: TGTGCCAGCAGCTTAGAGGGACAGCAAGACCCCATATATTTT.

In its sample, this clone was seen once. The V and J genes are TRBV20-1 and TRBJ1-1; the D is unclear. Germline loops: CDR1 DFQATT, CDR2 SNEGSKA (reference sequence). The CDR3 extends over 11 amino acids. V was clipped by 4 bases and J by 2 bases, with 5 bases between them. For the CDR3, the DNA is TGCAGTGCTATTCAAAACACTGAAGCTTTCTTT. Amino acids: CSAIQNTEAFF.

The rearrangement uses TRBV29-1 and TRBJ2-7; 7 bases match TRBD1. With 4 bases clipped from V and 7 bases from J, the junction kept 13 bases outside the gene matches. CDR3 size: 14 residues. CDR1 and CDR2 from the germline V gene are SQVTM and ANQGSEA. The CDR3 nucleotides are TGCAGCGTTGCCTATACAGGGGTAGCAGGGGAGCAGTACTTC. Protein product: CSVAYTGVAGEQYF.

The genes are TRBV19 and TRBJ1-5, with 10 bases fitting TRBD1. CDR1 LNHDA and CDR2 SQIVND come from the germline V gene (reference sequence). The CDR3 covers 18 residues. The junction had 11 bases not matched to a gene; V was cut back by 4 bases and J by 2 bases. CDR3 sequence reads: CASSTGTGENAGNQPQHF. DNA for the CDR3: TGTGCCAGTAGTACCGGGACAGGGGAGAATGCTGGCAATCAGCCCCAGCATTTT.

This clone turned up a few times. The chain links TRBV28 to TRBJ2-7; tentatively, D is TRBD2 (6 bases). Germline CDR1 and CDR2: MDHEN and SYDVKM. Trimming stripped 6 bases from V and 6 bases from J, with 15 bases between. The CDR3 runs 13 residues. CDR3: CASRPGVGSEQYF. The CDR3 region has the DNA TGTGCCAGCAGACCGGGAGTGGGTAGCGAGCAGTACTTC. Looking up the rest from reference TRBV28 and TRBJ2-7 gives the full variable domain: DVKVTQSSRYLVKRTGEKVFLECVQDMDHENMFWYRQDPGLGLRLIYFSYDVKMKEKGDIPEGYSVSREKKERFSLILESASTNQTSMYLCASRPGVGSEQYFGPGTRLTVT.

The CDR3: CASSPGWFTGELFF. DNA for the CDR3: TGCGCCAGCAGTCCAGGGTGGTTCACCGGGGAGCTGTTTTTT. This chain connects TRBV4-1 to TRBJ2-2; the D gene is possibly TRBD1 (5 bases). This CDR3 contains 14 residues. V lost 6 bases and J lost 4, with 12 bases in between. Germline-derived CDR1 and CDR2 are MGHRA and YSYEKL.

This chain connects TRBV23-1 to TRBJ1-1; D gene ambiguous. TRBV23-1 is filed as an ORF, its function uncertain. Trimming left V 3 bases short and J 6 bases short, with 14 bases between. The CDR3 is 14 residues long. CDR3 loop: CASSQRPGEPEAFF. The DNA for the CDR3 is TGCGCCAGCAGTCAGAGACCCGGGGAACCTGAAGCTTTCTTT.

The chain carries TRBV7-2 and TRBJ1-6; D is possibly TRBD1 (5 bases). Germline V gene lookup returns CDR1 SGHTA and CDR2 FQGNSA. This CDR3 has 18 amino acids. Trimming removed 5 bases from V and 7 bases from J, with 24 bases in between. The CDR3 region has the DNA TGTGCCAGCAGCCTTCTGTTGGGGGGGAAGGAGTGGAATTCACCCCTCCACTTT. This sequence encodes CASSLLLGGKEWNSPLHF.